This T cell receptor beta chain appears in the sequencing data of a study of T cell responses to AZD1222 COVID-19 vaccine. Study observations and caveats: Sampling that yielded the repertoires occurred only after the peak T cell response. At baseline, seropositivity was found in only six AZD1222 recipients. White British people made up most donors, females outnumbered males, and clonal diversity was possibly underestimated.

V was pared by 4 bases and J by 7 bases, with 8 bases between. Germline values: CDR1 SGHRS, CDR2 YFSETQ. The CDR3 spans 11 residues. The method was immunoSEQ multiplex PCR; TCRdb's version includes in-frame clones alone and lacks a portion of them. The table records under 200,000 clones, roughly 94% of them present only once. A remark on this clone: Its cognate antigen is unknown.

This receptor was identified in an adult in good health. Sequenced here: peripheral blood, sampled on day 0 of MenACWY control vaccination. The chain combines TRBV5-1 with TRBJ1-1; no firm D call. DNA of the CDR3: TGCGCCAGCAGCCGGACGGGTGAAGCTTTCTTT. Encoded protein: CASSRTGEAFF.